The rows below give T cell receptor beta chains drawn from one sample of a study of OX40 agonist ivuxolimab in advanced cancers. Here immunoSEQ multiplex PCR was the method, and the copy in TCRdb shows in-frame clones only, minus some. Among tens of thousands of clones listed, 75% to 90% were seen once. The sample here was CD4+ or CD8+ T cells sorted from blood, taken in a trial of the OX40 agonist ivuxolimab. These receptors were collected from an adult with an advanced solid tumor such as melanoma, head and neck, liver or kidney cancer. Each CDR3 is given with its conserved first and last residue. A D gene is named only where the DNA matches it firmly. Not all rows give a size; the values are once, few, many and, for expanded clones, a class.

clone_size	v_call	j_call	d_call	cdr3_nt	cdr3_aa
NA	TRBV7-9	TRBJ2-2	NA	TGTGCCAGCAGCTTAAATCAGGCCAACACCGGGGAGCTGTTTTTT	CASSLNQANTGELFF
NA	TRBV5-1	TRBJ2-3	TRBD2	TGCGCCAGCAGCCTGCTAGCGGGGGGGCATGGAGATACGCAGTATTTT	CASSLLAGGHGDTQYF
NA	TRBV5-6	TRBJ2-7	TRBD1	TGTGCCAGCAGACAGACAGGGCGGGAGCAGTACTTC	CASRQTGREQYF
NA	TRBV6-5	TRBJ1-1	NA	TGTGCCAGCAGTTACTCTGGAGGCAGGGTCGCCACTGAAGCTTTCTTT	CASSYSGGRVATEAFF
NA	TRBV5-1	TRBJ2-3	TRBD1	TGCGCCAGCAGCCAACAGGGGGTGGGCACAGATACGCAGTATTTT	CASSQQGVGTDTQYF
NA	TRBV2	TRBJ2-3	TRBD2	TGTGCCAGCTTAGGACTAGTCCCAGATACGCAGTATTTT	CASLGLVPDTQYF
NA	TRBV5-1	TRBJ2-5	TRBD1	TGCGCCAGCAGCTTACAGGGGCGGGAGACCCAGTACTTC	CASSLQGRETQYF
NA	TRBV19	TRBJ2-7	NA	TGTGCCAAACCCTGGGAGCAGTACTTC	CAKPWEQYF
few	TRBV11-2	TRBJ2-2	NA	TGTGCCAGCAGCACCAGATCGAACGGCGGGGAGCTGTTTTTT	CASSTRSNGGELFF
NA	TRBV5-4	TRBJ2-2	NA	TGTGCCAGCAGCTTGGGGGAGAGTGACACCGGGGAGCTGTTTTTT	CASSLGESDTGELFF
few	TRBV5-8	TRBJ1-3	NA	TGTGCCAGCAGCCCCGGCGGGGGCTCTGGAAACACCATATATTTT	CASSPGGGSGNTIYF
NA	TRBV28	TRBJ1-2	NA	TGTGCCAGCAGTCGTAACGGGCCCCCTGGCTACACCTTC	CASSRNGPPGYTF
NA	TRBV27	TRBJ2-7	NA	TGTGCCAGCAGTCTCGGCTTGGGTGGCTACGAGCAGTACTTC	CASSLGLGGYEQYF
NA	TRBV5-6	TRBJ2-7	NA	TGTGCCAGCAGCTTGGTAGGTCAGTCCTACGAGCAGTACTTC	CASSLVGQSYEQYF
few	TRBV13	TRBJ2-5	NA	TGTGCCAGCAGCTTAGGACTGCAGAGGGAGACCCAGTACTTC	CASSLGLQRETQYF
NA	TRBV5-8	TRBJ1-2	NA	TGTGCCAGCAGCTTGTCAGGGCACTATGGCTACACCTTC	CASSLSGHYGYTF
NA	TRBV7-8	TRBJ1-1	TRBD1	TGTGCCAGCAGCTTACCCGGGACAGGACTGAACACTGAAGCTTTCTTT	CASSLPGTGLNTEAFF
NA	TRBV4-2	TRBJ2-1	NA	TGTGCCAGCAGCCAAGAGAGGCAGCGGGTTGGTGAGCAGTTCTTC	CASSQERQRVGEQFF
once	TRBV5-4	TRBJ2-5	NA	TGTGCCAGCAGCCCCGGACTAGAGACCCAGTACTTC	CASSPGLETQYF
NA	TRBV5-8	TRBJ2-7	TRBD1	TGTGCCAGCAGAGGCAGGGGGCTGTACGAGCAGTACTTC	CASRGRGLYEQYF
NA	TRBV6-1	TRBJ1-5	TRBD1	TGTGCCGGCGGACAGGCCGGCAATCAGCCCCAGCATTTT	CAGGQAGNQPQHF
NA	TRBV10-3	TRBJ1-2	NA	TGTGCCATCCGGGAGGGGAATAACTATGGCTACACCTTC	CAIREGNNYGYTF
NA	TRBV14	TRBJ2-3	NA	TGTGCCAGCAGCCCTTTTAGCCGGGGGCGCACAGATACGCAGTATTTT	CASSPFSRGRTDTQYF
NA	TRBV7-8	TRBJ2-3	NA	TGTGCCAGCAGCTTAGATCCCCAACGGGATACGCAGTATTTT	CASSLDPQRDTQYF
NA	TRBV5-1	TRBJ2-5	TRBD1	TGCGCCAGCAGCATCTCGACAGGGGTAGAGACCCAGTACTTC	CASSISTGVETQYF
NA	TRBV6-5	TRBJ1-6	TRBD1	TGTGCCAGCAGTTGGGACAGATTGGATTCACCCCTCCACTTT	CASSWDRLDSPLHF